The 10 T cell receptor beta chains in this list originate from one sample, sequenced in a study of T cells in Graves' hyperthyroidism and ophthalmopathy. Amplification of TCR beta CDR3 regions was performed using RNA transcripts as template. During a first-round RT-PCR of the TCR CDR3, the HTBI primer set was used. Via MiXCR, TCRdb re-called the multiplex PCR reads, giving one row per CDR3 protein. The table includes a few hundred thousand distinct CDR3 sequences, roughly 46% detected once. Sequenced: peripheral blood or thyroid tissue (not recorded which). These receptors all stem from a woman aged 18-29 years with Graves' hyperthyroidism.

V gene TRBV7-3 combines with J gene TRBJ1-5; D unresolved. The V end lost 11 bases, the J end lost 1 base, and 9 bases lay between the germline ends. Germline lookup yields CDR1 SGHTA and CDR2 FQGTGA. CDR3 length equals 12 residues. CDR3 residues: CAWRSSNQPQHF. The CDR3 region has the DNA TGTGCCTGGAGGTCGAGCAATCAGCCCCAGCATTTT.

A word on this clonotype: The final CDR3 position lacks the conserved phenylalanine or tryptophan, pointing to a likely read error. This chain links TRBV2 with TRBJ2-7, with TRBD1 as a possible D gene (6 bases). This CDR3 is built from 14 residues. Deletions cut 1 base from V and 3 bases from J, with 10 bases between. Per germline, CDR1 SNHLY and CDR2 FYNNEI. CDR3 sequence reads: CASSEESGVYEQYL. In DNA, the CDR3 is TGTGCCAGCAGTGAAGAGTCAGGGGTCTACGAGCAGTACCTC.

This clonotype was found many times. V is TRBV28 and J is TRBJ1-5; D is perhaps TRBD1 (5 bases). Germline values: CDR1 MDHEN, CDR2 SYDVKM. Trimming removed 6 bases from V and 3 bases from J, with 15 bases in between. The CDR3 spans 15 residues. CDR3 loop: CASSRQGPANQPQHF. The CDR3 DNA reads as TGTGCCAGCAGCCGTCAGGGACCGGCCAATCAGCCCCAGCATTTT.

This chain connects TRBV7-9 to TRBJ2-3; 10 bases fit TRBD2. Germline V gene sequence: CDR1 SEHNR, CDR2 FQNEAQ (reference sequence). There are 18 residues in the CDR3. Losses at the gene ends were 3 bases for V and 2 bases for J; bases not matched to a gene: 11. CDR3 amino acids: CASSFPFSGRLNTDTQYF. CDR3 bases: TGTGCCAGCAGCTTTCCCTTTAGCGGGAGGCTTAACACAGATACGCAGTATTTT.

There are a few counts of this clonotype. This rearrangement joins TRBV3-1 to TRBJ2-7; 9 nucleotides align to TRBD2. The CDR3 is made up of 17 amino acids. Looked up from germline, CDR1 is LGHDT and CDR2 is YNNKEL (reference sequence). J lost 2 bases, V lost 0 bases, and 8 bases had no gene match. CDR3 protein: CASSQDRVAGVTYEQYF. The CDR3 nucleotides read TGTGCCAGCAGCCAAGATCGCGTAGCGGGAGTAACCTACGAGCAGTACTTC.

V and J are TRBV7-2 and TRBJ2-7, with a tentative D call TRBD1 (5 bases). V was pared by 8 bases and J by 6 bases, with 20 bases between. Per germline, CDR1 SGHTA and CDR2 FQGNSA. The CDR3 has 14 amino acids. The CDR3, as DNA: TGTGCCAGCCAACGCACGGCAGGGTCAGGCGAGCAGTACTTC. It yields the protein CASQRTAGSGEQYF.

This clonotype has ten or more counts. The chain combines TRBV4-1 with TRBJ2-7; 7 bases line up with TRBD2. Losses at the gene ends were 3 bases for V and 3 bases for J; bases not matched to a gene: 8. Germline values: CDR1 MGHRA, CDR2 YSYEKL. The CDR3 spans 15 residues. The CDR3 nucleotides are TGCGCCAGCAGCCAGGGGGGGGGACTCGACTACGAGCAGTACTTC. Its translation is CASSQGGGLDYEQYF.

This clonotype was found a few times. The chain is built from TRBV10-1 and TRBJ2-1; D is unresolved. Per germline, CDR1 WNHNN and CDR2 SYGVQD (reference sequence). The CDR3 has 11 amino acids. Trimming took 6 bases from V and 12 from J, leaving 12 bases between them. The CDR3 region has the DNA TGCGCCAGCAGGATAGATTCCAGGCAGTTCTTC. Amino acids: CASRIDSRQFF.

Remarks on this clonotype: Mismatch with germline at one junction end may stem from a read error. The chain uses TRBV10-2 and TRBJ1-2, with D perhaps TRBD1 (5 bases). This CDR3 comprises 14 residues. Germline lookup yields CDR1 WSHSY and CDR2 SAAADI. CDR3 nucleotides: TGCGCCGGCAGTGAAGGGGTAGTTCACTATGGCTACACCTTC. This gives the protein CAGSEGVVHYGYTF.

There are many counts of this clonotype. This chain links TRBV3-1 with TRBJ2-5, with 9 nucleotides matching TRBD2. The junction had 10 bases not matched to a gene; V was cut back by 4 bases and J by 4 bases. In germline, CDR1 is LGHDT, CDR2 YNNKEL (reference sequence). The CDR3 runs 16 residues. The CDR3 region is CASSPSGSGRLETQYF. Here the CDR3 DNA reads TGTGCCAGCAGCCCTTCCGGCAGCGGGAGGTTAGAGACCCAGTACTTC.